The entry that follows covers one T cell receptor (beta chain) sequence. An end of the junction differs from the germline gene, which may be a read error. The entry originates in a study of tumor-infiltrating lymphocytes in primary liver carcinoma. This CDR3 contains 17 residues. Germline CDR1 MNHNS, CDR2 SASEGT. Co-extraction of RNA and DNA was performed on about 20-33 mg of unsorted bulk tissue. Those sampled were patients whose primary liver carcinoma was treated by surgical resection. Chronic HBV infection, untreated so far, was present in the patients. The authors made TCR beta cDNA from approximately 500 ng total RNA with a constant-region primer. Researchers made the TCR beta libraries by running three nested multiplex PCR rounds with slightly modified ARM-PCR. In the first two PCR rounds, TRBV1-TRBV30 forward primers were paired with a C-beta reverse primer, and each round lasted about 9 cycles. TCRdb passed the multiplex PCR reads through MiXCR, listing each CDR3 protein once. This sample has about 78,000 distinct CDR3 sequences, with 60% to 80% found just once.

The chain carries TRBV6-1 and TRBJ2-6; D perhaps matches TRBD1 (5 bases). Sequencing used liver tumor tissue from sampling region 4. Subset here: tumor region T4, right-lateral pole. This sequence was found in a man between 40 and 49 years old with primary liver carcinoma and hepatitis B virus infection. CDR3 in amino acids: CASTFDWGSSGANILTF. The DNA of the CDR3 is TGTGCCAGCACCTTTGATTGGGGAAGCTCTGGGGCCAACATCCTGACTTTC.